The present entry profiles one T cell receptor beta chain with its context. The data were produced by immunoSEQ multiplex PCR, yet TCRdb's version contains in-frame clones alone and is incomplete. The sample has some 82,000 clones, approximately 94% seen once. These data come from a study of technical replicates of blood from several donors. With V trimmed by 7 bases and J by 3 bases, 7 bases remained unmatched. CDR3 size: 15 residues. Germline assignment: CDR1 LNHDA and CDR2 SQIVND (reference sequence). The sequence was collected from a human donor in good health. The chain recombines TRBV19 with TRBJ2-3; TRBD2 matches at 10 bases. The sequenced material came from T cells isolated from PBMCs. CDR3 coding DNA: TGTGCCAGTAAACCACTAGCGGGGAAAACAGATACGCAGTATTTT. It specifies CASKPLAGKTDTQYF.